Following are 10 T cell receptor beta chains from one sample sequenced in a study of PD-1 blockade in classical Hodgkin lymphoma. Libraries were prepared by immunoSEQ multiplex PCR; TCRdb keeps only in-frame clonotypes and omits some of them. The sample yields some 93,000 clones, roughly nine tenths seen once. With no exception, relapse followed autologous stem cell transplantation in all patients, and brentuximab vedotin exposure varied. This specimen consisted of peripheral blood mononuclear cells (PBMCs), obtained before the second cycle of nivolumab. The receptors come from a human donor with classical Hodgkin lymphoma.

The genes are TRBV19 and TRBJ2-1; TRBD2 aligns across 13 bases. V lost 4 bases to trimming and J lost 4 bases; unmatched junction nucleotides: 10. This CDR3 comprises 18 residues. Germline CDR1 LNHDA, CDR2 SQIVND (reference sequence). The CDR3: CASSRTSGGPLNYNEQFF. In nucleotides, the CDR3 is TGTGCCAGTAGTAGGACTAGCGGGGGCCCCCTCAATTACAATGAGCAGTTCTTC.

The chain joins TRBV19 to TRBJ1-5; D gene ambiguous. CDR3 size: 15 residues. Germline-derived CDR1 and CDR2 are LNHDA and SQIVND (reference sequence). V dropped 7 bases and J dropped 0 bases, with 13 bases sitting between them. CDR3 DNA sequence: TGTGCCAGTAATACCCCGATTTATAGCAATCAGCCCCAGCATTTT. It translates to CASNTPIYSNQPQHF.

V gene TRBV28 combines with J gene TRBJ2-3, with 8 bases aligning to TRBD1. The V segment lost 10 bases and the J segment 7 bases; nucleotides outside the gene matches: 7. The CDR3 consists of 12 residues. Germline CDR1 reads MDHEN; CDR2 reads SYDVKM. CDR3 nucleotide sequence: TGTGCCACCGGGACAGGCCTCTATACGCAGTATTTT. It encodes CATGTGLYTQYF.

The V gene is TRBV7-2, the J gene TRBJ2-3, with 9 bases that match TRBD2. The germline CDR1 and CDR2 sequences are SGHTA and FQGNSA. V was clipped by 3 bases and J by 0 bases; unmatched bases: 13. The CDR3 is 19 amino acids. The CDR3 DNA reads as TGTGCCAGCAGCTTCCCCGCCAGGCTAGCGGGGACTAGCACAGATACGCAGTATTTT. It codes for CASSFPARLAGTSTDTQYF. The variable domain in full, completed from reference TRBV7-2 and TRBJ2-3, reads GAGVSQSPSNKVTEKGKDVELRCDPISGHTALYWYRQSLGQGLEFLIYFQGNSAPDKSGLPSDRFSAERTGGSVSTLTIQRTQQEDSAVYLCASSFPARLAGTSTDTQYFGPGTRLTVL.

This clone has a handful of counts. The genes are TRBV6-1 and TRBJ1-2; 7 bases fit TRBD1. This CDR3 has 13 residues. V shed 4 bases and J 4 bases; nucleotides not matched to a gene: 3. Germline CDR1 and CDR2: MNHNS and SASEGT. CDR3 nucleotide sequence: TGTGCCAGCAGTGTGACAGGGACCTATGGCTACACCTTC. This gives the protein CASSVTGTYGYTF.

V usage is TRBV27 and J usage is TRBJ1-2, with a tentative D call TRBD1 (5 bases). Germline V gene lookup returns CDR1 MNHEY and CDR2 SMNVEV (reference sequence). V was cut by 2 bases and J by 3 bases, with 7 bases left in between. The CDR3 has 13 amino acids. CDR3 protein: CASSLGGDYGYTF. The CDR3, as DNA: TGTGCCAGCAGTTTAGGGGGGGACTATGGCTACACCTTC.

V usage is TRBV28 and J usage is TRBJ2-1; D possibly corresponds to TRBD2 (6 bases). This CDR3 spans 15 amino acids. Germline V lookup: CDR1 MDHEN, CDR2 SYDVKM. The V end lost 3 bases, the J end lost 8 bases, and 17 bases lay between the germline ends. DNA for the CDR3: TGTGCCAGCAGTTTGTTCTCACGGGAGAATCATGAGCAGTTCTTC. This codes for CASSLFSRENHEQFF.

The chain carries TRBV5-5 and TRBJ1-1; tentative D call: TRBD1 (5 bases). Germline V gives CDR1 SGHKS, CDR2 YYEKEE (reference sequence). V was trimmed by 4 bases and J by 1 base, leaving 17 bases between them. The CDR3 consists of 16 residues. CDR3 amino acids: CASSPPLRGKNTEAFF. The CDR3 coding sequence is TGTGCCAGCAGCCCCCCCCTTCGGGGGAAGAACACTGAAGCTTTCTTT. The full variable domain, in which reference TRBV5-5 and TRBJ1-1 provide the parts outside the CDR3, is DAGVTQSPTHLIKTRGQQVTLRCSPISGHKSVSWYQQVLGQGPQFIFQYYEKEERGRGNFPDRFSARQFPNYSSELNVNALLLGDSALYLCASSPPLRGKNTEAFFGQGTRLTVV.

In DNA, the CDR3 is TGTGCCAGTAGTATCGGCTCCTACACTGAAGCTTTCTTT. Translation: CASSIGSYTEAFF. The V and J genes are TRBV19 and TRBJ1-1; no reliable D call. V gave up 3 bases and J gave up 3 bases, with 8 bases separating them. From germline, CDR1 is LNHDA and CDR2 SQIVND (reference sequence). The CDR3 length is 13 residues.

The V call is TRBV5-5, the J call TRBJ2-3; no clear D. The length of the CDR3 is 14 residues. Germline V gene data show CDR1 as SGHKS and CDR2 as YYEKEE (reference sequence). V shed 4 bases and J shed 6 bases, with 15 bases lying between them. The CDR3: CASSGRTTADTQYF. Here the CDR3 DNA reads TGTGCCAGCAGCGGGCGGACCACGGCGGATACGCAGTATTTT.